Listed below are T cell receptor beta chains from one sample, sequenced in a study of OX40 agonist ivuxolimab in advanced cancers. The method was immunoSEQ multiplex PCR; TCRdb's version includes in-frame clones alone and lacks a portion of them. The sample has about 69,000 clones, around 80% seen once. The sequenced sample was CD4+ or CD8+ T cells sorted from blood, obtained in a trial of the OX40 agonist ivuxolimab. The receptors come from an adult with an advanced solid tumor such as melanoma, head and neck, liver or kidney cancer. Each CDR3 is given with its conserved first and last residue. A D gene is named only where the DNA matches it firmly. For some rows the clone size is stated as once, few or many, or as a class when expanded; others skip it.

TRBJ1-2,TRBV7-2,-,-,TGTGCCAGCAGCCCCTCGCGGGTTGGAGGACAGTACTATGGCTACACCTTC,CASSPSRVGGQYYGYTF
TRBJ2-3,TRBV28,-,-,TGTGCCAGCAGTCTCTACGGGGCGGGTGGCACAGATACGCAGTATTTT,CASSLYGAGGTDTQYF
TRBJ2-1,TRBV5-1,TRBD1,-,TGCGCCAGCAGCCCCCGGGACAGGGGATCCAATGAGCAGTTCTTC,CASSPRDRGSNEQFF
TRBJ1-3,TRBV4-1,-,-,TGCGCCAGCAGCCGACCTGGGGGGGGACGGGGCTCTGGAAACACCATATATTTT,CASSRPGGGRGSGNTIYF
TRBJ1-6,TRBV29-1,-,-,TGCAGCGACCACGGGGTCTCCTATAATTCACCCCTCCACTTT,CSDHGVSYNSPLHF
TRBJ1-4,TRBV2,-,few,TGTGCCAGCAGCGCGCGATATGAAAAACTGTTTTTT,CASSARYEKLFF
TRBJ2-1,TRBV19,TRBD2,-,TGTGCCAGTAGTCCCTGGACTAGCGGGAGATCTTACAATGAGCAGTTCTTC,CASSPWTSGRSYNEQFF
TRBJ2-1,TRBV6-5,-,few,TGTGCCAGCATAATACGGCATCACAATGAGCAGTTCTTC,CASIIRHHNEQFF
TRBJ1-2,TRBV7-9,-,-,TGTGCCAGCAGCTTAGAACGGGCGGGAGGCTACACCTTC,CASSLERAGGYTF
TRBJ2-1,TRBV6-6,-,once,TGTGCCAGCAGTAAGGGCCCAGCGAGGTACAATGAGCAGTTCTTC,CASSKGPARYNEQFF
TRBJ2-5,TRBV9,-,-,TGTGCCAGCAGCATTGGGACTGGGAAAGAGACCCAGTACTTC,CASSIGTGKETQYF
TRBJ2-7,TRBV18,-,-,TGTGCCAGCTCACCATCCGGGTCAGGGTTGAACGAGCAGTACTTC,CASSPSGSGLNEQYF
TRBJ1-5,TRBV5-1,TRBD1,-,TGCGCCAGCAGCCTCAACAGGGGGAAACAGCCCCAGCATTTT,CASSLNRGKQPQHF
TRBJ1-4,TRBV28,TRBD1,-,TGTGCCAGCAGTTCTCCGACAGGGGATGAAAAACTGTTTTTT,CASSSPTGDEKLFF
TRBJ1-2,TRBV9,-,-,TGTGCCAGCAGCCCCAGCGGGTCACCCGTCGGCTCAGAGGGCTACACCTTC,CASSPSGSPVGSEGYTF
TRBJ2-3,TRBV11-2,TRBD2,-,TGTGCCAGCAGCTTACTAGCGGGCAGCACAGATACGCAGTATTTT,CASSLLAGSTDTQYF
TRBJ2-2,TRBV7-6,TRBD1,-,TGTGCCAGCAGCTTAGGACAGGGCGTGAATACCGGGGAGCTGTTTTTT,CASSLGQGVNTGELFF
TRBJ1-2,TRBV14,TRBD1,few,TGTGCCAGCAGCCGGACAGGGAACTATGGCTACACCTTC,CASSRTGNYGYTF